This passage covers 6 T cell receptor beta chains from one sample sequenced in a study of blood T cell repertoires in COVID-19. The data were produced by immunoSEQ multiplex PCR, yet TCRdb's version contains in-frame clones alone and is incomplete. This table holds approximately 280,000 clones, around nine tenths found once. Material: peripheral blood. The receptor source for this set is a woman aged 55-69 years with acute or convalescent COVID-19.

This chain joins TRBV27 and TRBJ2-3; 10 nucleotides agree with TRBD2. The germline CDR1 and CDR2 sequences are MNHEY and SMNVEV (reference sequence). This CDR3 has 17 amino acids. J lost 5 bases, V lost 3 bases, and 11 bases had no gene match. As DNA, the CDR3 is TGTGCCAGCAGTTTTCCCTCACTAGCGGGATTTCTAGATACGCAGTATTTT. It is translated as CASSFPSLAGFLDTQYF.

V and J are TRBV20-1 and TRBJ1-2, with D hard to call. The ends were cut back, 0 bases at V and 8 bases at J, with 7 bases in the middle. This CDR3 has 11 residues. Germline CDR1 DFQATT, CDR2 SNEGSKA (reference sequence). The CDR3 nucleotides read TGCAGTGCTAGAGACGGGGTGGGCTACACCTTC. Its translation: CSARDGVGYTF.

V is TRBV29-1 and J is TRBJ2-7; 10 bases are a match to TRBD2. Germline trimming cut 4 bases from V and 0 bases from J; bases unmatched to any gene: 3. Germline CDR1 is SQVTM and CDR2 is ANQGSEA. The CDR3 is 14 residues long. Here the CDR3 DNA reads TGCAGCGTTGGAGGGACTAGCGCCTCCTACGAGCAGTACTTC. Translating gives CSVGGTSASYEQYF.

The DNA for the CDR3 is TGCGCCAGCAGCCGAATACAGGGGACCTACAATGAGCAGTTCTTC. It specifies CASSRIQGTYNEQFF. The chain recombines TRBV5-1 with TRBJ2-1; TRBD1 matches 7 bases. V trimming: 4 bases; J trimming: 2 bases; junction bases outside the gene matches: 6. The V gene's germline CDR1 is SGHRS and CDR2 YFSETQ. The CDR3 is 15 amino acids.

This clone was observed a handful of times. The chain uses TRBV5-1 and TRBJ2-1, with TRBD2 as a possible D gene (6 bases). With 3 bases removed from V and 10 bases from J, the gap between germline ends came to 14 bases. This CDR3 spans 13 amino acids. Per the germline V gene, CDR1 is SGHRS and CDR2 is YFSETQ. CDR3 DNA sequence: TGCGCCAGCAGCTCGGGGGTCTCAGGAGAGCAGTTCTTC. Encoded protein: CASSSGVSGEQFF.

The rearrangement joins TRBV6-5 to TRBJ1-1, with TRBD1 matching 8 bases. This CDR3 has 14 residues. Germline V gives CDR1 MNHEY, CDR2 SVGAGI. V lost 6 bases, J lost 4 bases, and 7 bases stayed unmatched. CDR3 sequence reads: CASSVDRVVTEAFF. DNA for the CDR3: TGTGCCAGCAGCGTGGACAGGGTAGTCACTGAAGCTTTCTTT.